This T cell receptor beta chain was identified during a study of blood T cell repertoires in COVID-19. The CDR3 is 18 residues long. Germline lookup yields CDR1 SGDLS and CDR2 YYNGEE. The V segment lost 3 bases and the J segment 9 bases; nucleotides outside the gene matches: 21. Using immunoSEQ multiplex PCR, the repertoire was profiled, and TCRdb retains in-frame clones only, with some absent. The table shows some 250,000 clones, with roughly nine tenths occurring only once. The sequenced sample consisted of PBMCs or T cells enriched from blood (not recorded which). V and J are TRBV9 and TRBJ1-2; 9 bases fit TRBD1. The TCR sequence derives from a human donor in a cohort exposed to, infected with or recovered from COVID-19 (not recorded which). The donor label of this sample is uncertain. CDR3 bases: TGTGCCAGCAGCGCCACCCGAAGGGGACAGGGAGGACTAGAAAGCTACACCTTC. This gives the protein CASSATRRGQGGLESYTF.